These 30 T cell receptor beta chains were all obtained from the same sample, sequenced in a study of vaccination and CD4 T cells after COVID-19. Scientists ran DNA taken from cultured CD4+ T cells through the Oncomine TCR Beta short-read assay for sequencing. TCRdb re-derived calls from the PCR reads in MiXCR, one entry per CDR3 protein. Of about 7,100 distinct CDR3 sequences listed, more than 35% were seen once; the top ten hold roughly 16%. Antigens of these TCRs are unknown. Treatment of the sample: 10-day PBMC culture with coronavirus spike peptide pools or control peptides (ViraFEST assay). Researchers collected the unexposed donor's CD4+ T cells before the COVID-19 pandemic (2011-2018). Sequencing input: CD4+ T cells from blood, cultured in vitro. Receptors were obtained from a human donor in good health.

The genes are TRBV7-2 and TRBJ2-6, with a tentative D call TRBD2 (6 bases). V lost 0 bases to trimming and J lost 0 bases, with 9 bases between them. Germline CDR1 reads SGHTA; CDR2 reads FQGNSA. The CDR3 is 17 residues long. CDR3: CASSLAGLVSGANVLTF. In nucleotides, the CDR3 is TGTGCCAGCAGCTTAGCGGGACTGGTCTCTGGGGCCAACGTCCTGACTTTC.

This clonotype was seen a few times. The chain couples TRBV24-1 to TRBJ2-5; 8 positions agree with TRBD1. The V gene end was trimmed by 0 bases and the J gene end by 5 bases; junction bases not matched to a gene: 7. Germline V gene sequence: CDR1 KGHDR, CDR2 SFDVKD. The CDR3 totals 16 residues. CDR3 sequence: CATSDLLGQGRETQYF. The CDR3, as DNA: TGTGCCACCAGTGATTTGCTCGGACAGGGTAGGGAGACCCAGTACTTC.

This clonotype was found a few times. V gene TRBV7-2 combines with J gene TRBJ2-3; D is unresolved. The CDR3 runs to 16 residues. The germline V and J ends were trimmed by 0 bases and 1 base, with 11 bases remaining between them. CDR1 and CDR2 (germline): SGHTA, FQGNSA. The chain's CDR3 is CASSLAAEWGTDTQYF. The CDR3 DNA reads TGTGCCAGCAGCTTAGCAGCCGAGTGGGGCACAGATACGCAGTATTTT.

The chain combines TRBV12-3 or TRBV12-4 with TRBJ1-2, with 8 bases lining up with TRBD1. V was pared by 6 bases and J by 3 bases, with 9 bases of the junction left unmatched. This CDR3 has 15 residues. CDR3 residues: CASRGAGGADYGYTF. The CDR3 DNA follows: TGTGCCAGCAGGGGGGCAGGGGGCGCGGACTATGGCTACACCTTC.

The genes are TRBV6-5 and TRBJ1-1; a possible D gene is TRBD1 (5 bases). Trimming removed 2 bases from V and 1 base from J, with 17 bases in between. CDR1 and CDR2 from the germline V gene are MNHEY and SVGAGI. The CDR3 has 17 amino acids. CDR3 coding DNA: TGTGCCAGCAGTTACCCCGGTATTGCTGGGGCGAACACTGAAGCTTTCTTT. The encoded protein is CASSYPGIAGANTEAFF.

The CDR3 here is CASSASGSSEAFF. DNA for the CDR3: TGTGCCAGCAGCGCCTCAGGTTCGTCTGAAGCTTTCTTT. The gene calls are TRBV6-1 and TRBJ1-1; D gene unclear. The ends were cut back, 6 bases at V and 6 bases at J, with 14 bases in the middle. The germline gives CDR1 MNHNS, CDR2 SASEGT. The CDR3 covers 13 residues.

The gene calls are TRBV20-1 and TRBJ2-1; possible D gene TRBD2, 5 bases. The germline gives CDR1 DFQATT, CDR2 SNEGSKA (reference sequence). Trimming left V 0 bases short and J 2 bases short, with 11 bases between. The CDR3 is 15 residues long. CDR3: CSARDPGSAYNEQFF. The CDR3 DNA reads TGCAGTGCTAGAGATCCGGGTAGCGCCTACAATGAGCAGTTCTTC.

In its sample, this clonotype was seen a few times. V gene TRBV19 combines with J gene TRBJ1-2; the match to TRBD1 covers 7 bases. Germline CDR1 is LNHDA and CDR2 is SQIVND (reference sequence). The CDR3 runs to 13 residues. The ends lost 4 bases at V and 3 bases at J; junction bases unmatched: 2. The chain's CDR3 is CASSTGQYYGYTF. CDR3 nucleotide sequence: TGTGCCAGTAGTACGGGACAGTACTATGGCTACACCTTC.

V and J are TRBV7-9 and TRBJ2-1; tentatively, D is TRBD2 (6 bases). CDR3 size: 15 residues. The germline V and J ends were trimmed by 1 base and 0 bases, with 7 bases remaining between them. The germline V gene encodes CDR1 SEHNR and CDR2 FQNEAQ (reference sequence). The CDR3 reads CASSLGGGSYNEQFF. The CDR3 DNA sequence: TGTGCCAGCAGCTTAGGGGGAGGCTCCTACAATGAGCAGTTCTTC.

This clonotype was observed a few times. The V and J genes are TRBV10-3 and TRBJ2-4; TRBD2 matches at 14 bases. The germline gives CDR1 ENHRY, CDR2 SYGVKD. V trimming: 4 bases; J trimming: 8 bases; junction bases outside the gene matches: 4. The CDR3 extends over 15 amino acids. The CDR3 nucleotides are TGTGCCATCAGTGCCGGGACTAGCGGGAGAGACATTCAGTACTTC. Translation gives CAISAGTSGRDIQYF.

The chain joins TRBV19 to TRBJ2-5, with TRBD2 matching over 9 bases. V shed 5 bases, J shed 5 bases, and the junction held 6 bases outside the gene matches. The CDR3 totals 14 residues. Germline assignment: CDR1 LNHDA and CDR2 SQIVND (reference sequence). The CDR3 DNA is TGTGCCAGTAGTCCCCTAGCGGGGCTGGAGACCCAGTACTTC. It translates to CASSPLAGLETQYF.

The V call is TRBV27, the J call TRBJ2-7, with TRBD2 matching over 8 bases. This CDR3 has 13 residues. Looked up from germline, CDR1 is MNHEY and CDR2 is SMNVEV (reference sequence). The trim removed 7 bases at V and 3 bases at J, leaving 5 bases unmatched. CDR3 residues: CASKRGSGYEQYF. CDR3 coding DNA: TGTGCCAGCAAGCGGGGGAGTGGCTACGAGCAGTACTTC.

This clonotype was seen only a few times. The chain recombines TRBV6-4 with TRBJ2-6, with a tentative D call TRBD2 (6 bases). Trimming cost V 6 bases and J 4 bases, with 10 bases left between them. CDR3 length: 14 amino acids. Germline-derived CDR1 and CDR2 are MRHNA and SNTAGT. The DNA for the CDR3 is TGTGCCAGCAGGGAGGGGCTGGGGGCCAACGTCCTGACTTTC. This sequence encodes CASREGLGANVLTF.

The gene calls are TRBV21-1 and TRBJ1-5; TRBD1, the table's D call, lacks a check against the DNA. TRBV21-1 is shown as a pseudogene. The CDR3 contains 16 residues. CDR3 bases: TGTGCCAGCAGCACCCCCCGCGACAGGGGCGCCCAGCCCCAGCATTTT. Translated: CASSTPRDRGAQPQHF.

This clonotype appeared a few times. The chain couples TRBV5-3 to TRBJ1-2; no definite D call. TRBV5-3 is marked as an open reading frame, function uncertain. Trimming stripped 8 bases from V and 8 bases from J, with 22 bases between. This CDR3 comprises 14 residues. Here the CDR3 reads CASTVGNGLGGYTF. DNA for the CDR3: TGTGCCAGCACCGTGGGGAACGGGCTGGGGGGCTACACCTTC.

This chain links TRBV19 with TRBJ1-5, with 8 nucleotides matching TRBD1. Germline lookup yields CDR1 LNHDA and CDR2 SQIVND (reference sequence). The length of the CDR3 is 13 residues. V lost 10 bases to trimming and J lost 4 bases; unmatched junction nucleotides: 6. The CDR3 sequence is CATQDRANQPQHF. The CDR3 bases are TGTGCCACTCAGGACAGGGCGAATCAGCCCCAGCATTTT.

In this sample, this clonotype turned up a few times. The gene calls are TRBV6-1 and TRBJ2-3, with a tentative D call TRBD2 (6 bases). The V end was cut by 10 bases, the J end by 10 bases, with 18 bases between. CDR3 length equals 12 residues. Germline values: CDR1 MNHNS, CDR2 SASEGT. The CDR3: CATKSGGNPQYF. In DNA form, the CDR3 reads TGTGCCACCAAGTCCGGGGGTAACCCGCAGTATTTT.

The CDR3 nucleotides read TGTGCCAGCAGTTCCGCGGACAGGAACACTGAAGCTTTCTTT. It specifies CASSSADRNTEAFF. The V call is TRBV6-5, the J call TRBJ1-1; the D gene is possibly TRBD1 (6 bases). The germline V gene has CDR1 MNHEY and CDR2 SVGAGI. This CDR3 has 14 residues. Trimming cost V 4 bases and J 1 base, with 10 bases left between them.

This clonotype was observed a few times. The genes are TRBV7-2 and TRBJ2-5; 7 bases align to TRBD2. Germline-derived CDR1 and CDR2 are SGHTA and FQGNSA. The CDR3 contains 14 residues. V was pared by 5 bases and J by 2 bases, with 5 bases of the junction left unmatched. CDR3 in DNA: TGTGCCAGCAGCCCCAGAGCGGGACAAGAGACCCAGTACTTC. It is translated as CASSPRAGQETQYF.

This clonotype has only one observation. This chain joins TRBV12-3 or TRBV12-4 and TRBJ1-2; D unclear. Deletions cut 4 bases from V and 0 bases from J, with 12 bases between. CDR3 length: 15 residues. The CDR3 bases are TGTGCCAGCAGTTCACGGACTGGTTCTAACTATGGCTACACCTTC. It encodes CASSSRTGSNYGYTF.

This chain joins TRBV19 and TRBJ2-3; maybe TRBD1 (6 bases). The germline CDR1 and CDR2 sequences are LNHDA and SQIVND (reference sequence). The CDR3 extends over 16 amino acids. Trimming shortened V by 4 bases and J by 6 bases, and 20 bases separated the two germline ends. The CDR3 sequence is CASSTQDRMGGDTQYF. The CDR3 DNA is TGTGCCAGTAGTACACAAGACAGGATGGGTGGGGATACGCAGTATTTT.

The chain joins TRBV20-1 to TRBJ1-1; 7 nucleotides align to TRBD1. CDR1 is DFQATT and CDR2 is SNEGSKA in the germline V gene (reference sequence). This CDR3 has 11 amino acids. Trimming at V came to 6 bases and at J to 6 bases, leaving 4 bases not matched to a gene. The CDR3 DNA is TGCAGTGCGCGAGGGGGCTCTGAAGCTTTCTTT. Translation: CSARGGSEAFF.

The V gene is TRBV7-9, the J gene TRBJ2-7, with D perhaps given as TRBD1 or TRBD2 (7 bases each). V was shortened by 5 bases and J by 5 bases, with 25 bases between the two germline ends. The germline gives CDR1 SEHNR, CDR2 FQNEAQ (reference sequence). This CDR3 comprises 17 residues. CDR3 residues: CASSRTLGGGGPHEQYF. For the CDR3, the DNA is TGTGCCAGCAGCCGGACCCTCGGGGGAGGGGGCCCTCACGAGCAGTACTTC.

This clonotype appeared once. This chain links TRBV6-1 with TRBJ1-2; D is ambiguous. Germline V lookup: CDR1 MNHNS, CDR2 SASEGT. The CDR3 is 13 amino acids. The ends were cut back, 11 bases at V and 3 bases at J, with 16 bases in the middle. The CDR3 bases are TGTGCCGCGACGAGAGACGGTTACTATGGCTACACCTTC. Encoded protein: CAATRDGYYGYTF.

This clonotype has a handful of counts. The rearrangement links TRBV6-5 to TRBJ1-1; no clear D gene. The CDR3 is made up of 13 amino acids. V was shortened by 4 bases and J by 6 bases, with 12 bases between the two germline ends. Germline V gene sequence: CDR1 MNHEY, CDR2 SVGAGI. CDR3 amino acids: CASSSQRGAEAFF. In nucleotides, the CDR3 is TGTGCCAGCAGTTCCCAACGCGGTGCTGAAGCTTTCTTT.

The chain employs TRBV12-3 or TRBV12-4 and TRBJ2-2; 9 bases fit TRBD2. Trimming cost V 5 bases and J 6 bases; bases outside gene matches: 7. The CDR3 is 15 amino acids. CDR3 region: CASSPVSGRPGELFF. CDR3 sequence (DNA): TGTGCCAGCAGTCCCGTTAGCGGGAGACCCGGGGAGCTGTTTTTT.

This clonotype came up a few times. V is TRBV6-1 and J is TRBJ2-1; TRBD2 matches at 15 bases. Germline CDR1 MNHNS, CDR2 SASEGT. The CDR3 spans 15 residues. With 6 bases clipped from V and 7 bases from J, the junction kept 4 bases outside the gene matches. CDR3 nucleotide sequence: TGTGCCAGCAGACCAGGGACTAGCGGGAGGAATGAGCAGTTCTTC. Its protein is CASRPGTSGRNEQFF.

The chain carries TRBV12-3 or TRBV12-4 and TRBJ1-2; D is unresolved. CDR3 length: 15 residues. Trimming took off 3 bases at V and 4 bases at J, with 15 bases between the two ends. This CDR3 is CASSLGSQPRYGYTF. DNA of the CDR3: TGTGCCAGCAGTTTGGGCAGTCAGCCACGCTATGGCTACACCTTC.

This clonotype has just a few counts. J is TRBJ2-7 and V is TRBV6-5, with 14 bases identical to TRBD2. The CDR3 contains 16 residues. In germline, CDR1 is MNHEY, CDR2 SVGAGI. J was trimmed by 6 bases and V by 4 bases; bases with no gene match: 8. The CDR3 here is CASSSRTSGGSLEQYF. The CDR3 DNA reads as TGTGCCAGCAGTTCCAGGACTAGCGGGGGGTCGCTCGAGCAGTACTTC.

V and J are TRBV19 and TRBJ1-3; D ambiguous. Germline values: CDR1 LNHDA, CDR2 SQIVND (reference sequence). V was trimmed by 7 bases and J by 0 bases, leaving 19 bases between them. The CDR3 consists of 17 residues. The CDR3, as DNA: TGTGCCAGTACCGCATTAAGGACGGGCGCCTCTGGAAACACCATATATTTT. This codes for CASTALRTGASGNTIYF.